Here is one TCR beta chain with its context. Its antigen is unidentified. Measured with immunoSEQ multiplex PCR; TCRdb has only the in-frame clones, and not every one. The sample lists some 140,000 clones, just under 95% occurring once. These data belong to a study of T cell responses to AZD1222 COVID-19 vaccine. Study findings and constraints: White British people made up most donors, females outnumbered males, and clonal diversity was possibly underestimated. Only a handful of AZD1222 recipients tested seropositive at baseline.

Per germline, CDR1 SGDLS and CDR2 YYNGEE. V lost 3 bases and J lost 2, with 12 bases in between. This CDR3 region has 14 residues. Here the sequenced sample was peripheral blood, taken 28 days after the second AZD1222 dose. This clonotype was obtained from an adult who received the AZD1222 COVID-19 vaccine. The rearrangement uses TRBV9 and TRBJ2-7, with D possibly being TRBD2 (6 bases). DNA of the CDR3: TGTGCCAGCAGCGCCGGGACTTCTACCTACGAGCAGTACTTC. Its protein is CASSAGTSTYEQYF.